The clone carrying this T cell receptor (beta chain) was detected a few times. What it binds is not known. This specimen comes from a study of T-cell reconstitution after alpha-beta-depleted transplantation in children. Germline V gene sequence: CDR1 MDHEN, CDR2 SYDVKM. The CDR3 sequence is 14 residues long. Unmatched junction bases numbered 5, after V lost 5 bases and J lost 2 bases. Study-level findings and limits: Alpha-beta T cells present about two months after transplant were reported to originate from several hundred expanded graft clones. The study traced high day-60 TCRbeta diversity in some patients to surviving recipient T cells and thymic progenitors.

Preparation of the TCRbeta library used unique molecular identifiers. TCRdb reanalysed the PCR reads using MiXCR and keeps one entry per CDR3 protein. The data show hundreds of thousands of distinct CDR3 sequences, with approximately 12% seen just once and about 2.2% held by the top ten. The material sequenced was PBMCs, mostly from graft donor cells, taken 360 days after TCRalphabeta/CD19-depleted stem cell transplant. This chain joins TRBV28 and TRBJ2-5, with 7 positions matching TRBD1. This receptor was identified in a male patient between 5 and 17 years old who had a stem cell transplant for acute myeloid leukemia, so the T cells may come from the graft donor. CDR3 sequence (DNA): TGTGCCAGCAGTCGACAGGGCATACAAGAGACCCAGTACTTC. Protein product: CASSRQGIQETQYF.